These T cell receptor beta chains were read from a single sample in a study of blood T cell repertoires in COVID-19. Clones were sequenced by immunoSEQ multiplex PCR, and TCRdb holds only the in-frame ones, with some missing. Of 150,000 to 200,000 clones detected, more than 65% appear once; the ten largest clones hold around 10%. Sequencing input: PBMCs or T cells enriched from blood (not recorded which). These receptors all come from a man between 50 and 59 years old who had recovered from COVID-19. CDR3s include the opening cysteine and the closing phenylalanine or tryptophan. A D gene is named only where the DNA matches it firmly. Some rows mark clone size as missing; the rest say once, few, many or name a class of expanded clone.

D	V	J	size	CDR3	DNA
-	TRBV20-1	TRBJ1-2	-	CSAFRTTGYTF	TGCAGTGCTTTCCGGACTACTGGCTACACCTTC
TRBD1	TRBV28	TRBJ2-5	-	CASRPPPGTGEGAETQYF	TGTGCCAGCAGACCCCCTCCCGGGACAGGGGAGGGGGCAGAGACCCAGTACTTC
-	TRBV6-5	TRBJ2-1	few	CASSPGENNEQFF	TGTGCCAGCAGTCCCGGGGAAAACAATGAGCAGTTCTTC
-	TRBV9	TRBJ1-6	-	CASSVGDSLVPDSPLHF	TGTGCCAGCAGCGTAGGGGACTCCCTGGTCCCGGATTCACCCCTCCACTTT
-	TRBV24-1	TRBJ2-3	-	CATSVPQGTADTQYF	TGTGCCACCAGTGTCCCTCAGGGGACCGCAGATACGCAGTATTTT
-	TRBV7-9	TRBJ2-2	-	CASSRYGANTGELFF	TGTGCCAGCAGCCGATACGGAGCGAACACCGGGGAGCTGTTTTTT
-	TRBV19	TRBJ1-6	-	CASTVAGDNSPLHF	TGTGCCAGTACCGTGGCGGGTGATAATTCACCCCTCCACTTT
-	TRBV2	TRBJ1-1	few	CASLSQGEAFF	TGTGCCAGCTTAAGTCAGGGTGAAGCTTTCTTT
TRBD2	TRBV3-1/TRBV3-2	TRBJ2-3	-	CASSRATSGGSTDTQYF	TGTGCCAGCAGCCGAGCGACTAGCGGGGGCAGCACAGATACGCAGTATTTT
TRBD2	TRBV5-1	TRBJ2-7	-	CASSFSGEGGEQYF	TGCGCCAGCAGCTTTTCGGGGGAGGGAGGAGAGCAGTACTTC
TRBD2	TRBV23-1	TRBJ2-3	few	CASSRRSSGASTDTQYF	TGCGCCAGCAGTCGTAGGTCTAGCGGGGCTAGCACAGATACGCAGTATTTT
TRBD2	TRBV5-5	TRBJ2-2	-	CASSAPGLAFGTGELFF	TGTGCCAGCAGCGCGCCGGGACTAGCCTTCGGCACCGGGGAGCTGTTTTTT
-	TRBV5-1	TRBJ2-4	-	CASADSLAKNIQYF	TGCGCCAGCGCTGACAGTTTAGCCAAAAACATTCAGTACTTC
TRBD1	TRBV7-9	TRBJ1-4	-	CASSLDRQGGIKLFF	TGTGCCAGCAGCTTAGATCGACAGGGGGGAATAAAACTGTTTTTT
-	TRBV5-1	TRBJ2-1	-	CASSLEPPAYNEQFF	TGCGCCAGCAGCTTGGAGCCTCCTGCGTACAATGAGCAGTTCTTC
TRBD1	TRBV3-1/TRBV3-2	TRBJ1-2	-	CASSLRQGAGYGYTF	TGTGCCAGCAGCCTGCGACAGGGGGCCGGGTATGGCTACACCTTC
-	TRBV28	TRBJ2-7	few	CASSPPVVRTQTGGYEQYF	TGTGCCAGCAGTCCCCCCGTAGTCCGGACCCAGACCGGGGGCTACGAGCAGTACTTC
TRBD1	TRBV7-9	TRBJ1-1	-	CASSIGQGVNTEAFF	TGTGCCAGCAGCATTGGACAGGGAGTTAACACTGAAGCTTTCTTT
TRBD1	TRBV5-4	TRBJ1-6	-	CASSPDRGFYSPLHF	TGTGCCAGCAGTCCCGACAGGGGTTTTTATTCACCCCTCCACTTT
-	TRBV9	TRBJ1-4	-	CASSVGRNNEKLFF	TGTGCCAGCAGCGTAGGGAGAAATAATGAAAAACTGTTTTTT
TRBD1	TRBV7-9	TRBJ1-5	-	CASSLLGTDQPQHF	TGTGCCAGCAGCTTACTCGGGACAGACCAGCCCCAGCATTTT
-	TRBV18	TRBJ2-5	-	CASSPPGRSTETQYF	TGTGCCAGCTCACCACCGGGGCGGTCAACGGAGACCCAGTACTTC
TRBD2	TRBV6-1	TRBJ2-3	-	CASSERYAGGAGDTQYF	TGTGCCAGCAGTGAAAGGTACGCGGGGGGCGCTGGAGATACGCAGTATTTT
TRBD2	TRBV29-1	TRBJ2-3	-	CSVGASGVLRGTDTQYF	TGCAGCGTTGGTGCTAGCGGGGTTTTGCGTGGCACAGATACGCAGTATTTT
TRBD1	TRBV2	TRBJ1-1	-	CASSEPPGGNTEAFF	TGTGCCAGCAGTGAACCTCCAGGGGGGAACACTGAAGCTTTCTTT
-	TRBV28	TRBJ1-5	few	CASNHVDQPQHF	TGTGCCAGCAATCATGTAGATCAGCCCCAGCATTTT
TRBD2	TRBV2	TRBJ2-3	-	CAIEGVAGGFGTDTQYF	TGTGCCATCGAAGGGGTAGCGGGAGGATTTGGGACAGATACGCAGTATTTT
TRBD2	TRBV7-8	TRBJ2-1	-	CASSFLTSGGPYNEQFF	TGTGCCAGCAGCTTTTTGACTAGCGGGGGCCCCTACAATGAGCAGTTCTTC
TRBD1	TRBV5-4	TRBJ2-3	-	CASSTRDRYTDTQYF	TGTGCCAGCAGCACAAGGGACAGGTACACAGATACGCAGTATTTT
-	TRBV11-3	TRBJ1-1	-	CASSLEGQEGTEAFF	TGTGCCAGCAGCTTAGAGGGTCAGGAGGGGACTGAAGCTTTCTTT
-	TRBV24-1	TRBJ1-4	-	CATSDSSEVGEKLFF	TGTGCCACCAGTGACTCCTCGGAGGTCGGTGAAAAACTGTTTTTT
TRBD1	TRBV7-8	TRBJ2-4	-	CASSLGTGGAGNIQYF	TGTGCCAGCAGCTTAGGGACAGGGGGCGCCGGAAACATTCAGTACTTC
TRBD1	TRBV10-3	TRBJ1-1	-	CAISELDRVNTEAFF	TGTGCCATCAGTGAGTTAGACAGGGTGAACACTGAAGCTTTCTTT
-	TRBV20-1	TRBJ1-2	-	CSARHRDGYTF	TGCAGTGCTAGACACAGGGATGGCTACACCTTC
-	TRBV29-1	TRBJ2-1	once	CSVFLGGTSKREQFF	TGCAGCGTTTTCCTGGGGGGGACAAGCAAACGTGAGCAGTTCTTC
TRBD1	TRBV11-3	TRBJ1-4	few	CASNPDRGREKLFF	TGTGCCAGCAACCCGGACAGGGGGCGCGAAAAACTGTTTTTT
-	TRBV6-4	TRBJ1-2	once	CASRERTGGYGYTF	TGTGCCAGCCGAGAAAGAACAGGCGGCTATGGCTACACCTTC
-	TRBV5-1	TRBJ2-2	-	CASSLSPGELFF	TGCGCCAGCAGCCTATCCCCCGGGGAGCTGTTTTTT
TRBD1	TRBV11-2	TRBJ2-7	once	CASSSEALTGTGAYEQYF	TGTGCCAGCAGCTCAGAGGCCCTTACCGGGACAGGGGCCTACGAGCAGTACTTC
TRBD1	TRBV19	TRBJ1-1	-	CAGGQGGFNTEAFF	TGTGCCGGAGGACAGGGGGGGTTCAACACTGAAGCTTTCTTT
-	TRBV10-3	TRBJ2-6	-	CAASQGPTSGANVLTF	TGTGCCGCGAGTCAGGGGCCGACCTCTGGGGCCAACGTCCTGACTTTC